This T cell receptor beta chain was sequenced for a study of OX40 agonist ivuxolimab in advanced cancers. Study-level results: Average numbers of expanded clones were greater in CD8+ T cells than in CD4+.

A word on this clone: The antigen is not known.

Clones were read by immunoSEQ multiplex PCR, and TCRdb kept only the in-frame ones, dropping some. The table shows under 25,000 clones, with under 90% occurring only once. Trimming removed 2 bases from V and 5 bases from J, with 10 bases in between. From germline, CDR1 is SGHTA and CDR2 FQGTGA. The CDR3 spans 13 residues. The chain combines TRBV7-3 with TRBJ2-7, with D hard to call. The sequencing used CD4+ or CD8+ T cells sorted from blood, collected in a trial of the OX40 agonist ivuxolimab. This sequence originates from an adult with an advanced solid tumor such as melanoma, head and neck, liver or kidney cancer. CDR3 loop: CASSLGSYDEQYF. CDR3 sequence (DNA): TGTGCCAGCAGCTTAGGCAGTTATGACGAGCAGTACTTC. Full variable domain (outside the CDR3, taken from reference TRBV7-3 and TRBJ2-7): GAGVSQTPSNKVTEKGKYVELRCDPISGHTALYWYRQSLGQGPEFLIYFQGTGAADDSGLPNDRFFAVRPEGSVSTLKIQRTERGDSAVYLCASSLGSYDEQYFGPGTRLTVT.